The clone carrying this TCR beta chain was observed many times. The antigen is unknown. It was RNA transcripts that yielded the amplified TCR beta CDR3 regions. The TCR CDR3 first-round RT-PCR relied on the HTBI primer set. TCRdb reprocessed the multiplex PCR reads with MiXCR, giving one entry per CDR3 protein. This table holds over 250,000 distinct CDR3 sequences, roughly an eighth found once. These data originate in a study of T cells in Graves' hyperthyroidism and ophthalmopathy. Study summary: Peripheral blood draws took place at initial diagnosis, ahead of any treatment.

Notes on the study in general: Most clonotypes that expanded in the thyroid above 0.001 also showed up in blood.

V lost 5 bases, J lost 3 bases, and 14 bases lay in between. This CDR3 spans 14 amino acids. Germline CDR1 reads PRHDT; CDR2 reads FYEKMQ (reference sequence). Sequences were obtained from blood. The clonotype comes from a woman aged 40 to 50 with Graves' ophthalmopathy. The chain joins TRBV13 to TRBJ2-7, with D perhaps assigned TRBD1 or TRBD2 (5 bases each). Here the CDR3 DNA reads TGTGCCAGCAGCACCGGGACCAGGGACTACGAGCAGTACTTC. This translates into CASSTGTRDYEQYF.